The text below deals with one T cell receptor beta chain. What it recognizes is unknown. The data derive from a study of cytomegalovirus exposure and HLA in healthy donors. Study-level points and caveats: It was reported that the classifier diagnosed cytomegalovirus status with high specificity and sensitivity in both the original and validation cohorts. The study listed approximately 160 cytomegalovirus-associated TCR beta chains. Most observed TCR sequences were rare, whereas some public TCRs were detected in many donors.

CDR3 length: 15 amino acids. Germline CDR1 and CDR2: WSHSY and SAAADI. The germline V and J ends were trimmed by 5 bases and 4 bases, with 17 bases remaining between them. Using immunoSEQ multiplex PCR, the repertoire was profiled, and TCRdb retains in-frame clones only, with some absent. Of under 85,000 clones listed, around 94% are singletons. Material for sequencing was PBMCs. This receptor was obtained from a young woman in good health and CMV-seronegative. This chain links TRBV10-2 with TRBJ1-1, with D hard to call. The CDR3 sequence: CASSLGLLMGTEAFF. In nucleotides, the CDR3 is TGCGCCAGCAGTTTAGGACTCCTCATGGGCACTGAAGCTTTCTTT.